This T cell receptor beta chain derives from a study of early T cells in non-severe SARS-CoV-2 infection. The CDR3 contains 14 residues. Germline assignment: CDR1 SGHTA and CDR2 FQGNSA. Trimming cost V 4 bases and J 4 bases; bases outside gene matches: 5. This clonotype was picked up many times. Individual cDNA molecules received unique molecular identifiers during library preparation. TCRdb recomputed calls from the 5' RACE reads with MiXCR, one row per CDR3 protein. Of around 75,000 distinct CDR3 sequences in the sample, 8.5% to 10% were seen once. Material for sequencing was whole blood. The chain has TRBV7-2 and TRBJ1-1; 8 nucleotides line up with TRBD1. The sequence derives from an adult who was a healthcare worker with PCR-confirmed SARS-CoV-2 infection or an uninfected control (not recorded which). The CDR3 reads CASSSWTGPTEAFF. CDR3 DNA: TGTGCCAGCAGCTCCTGGACAGGGCCCACTGAAGCTTTCTTT.